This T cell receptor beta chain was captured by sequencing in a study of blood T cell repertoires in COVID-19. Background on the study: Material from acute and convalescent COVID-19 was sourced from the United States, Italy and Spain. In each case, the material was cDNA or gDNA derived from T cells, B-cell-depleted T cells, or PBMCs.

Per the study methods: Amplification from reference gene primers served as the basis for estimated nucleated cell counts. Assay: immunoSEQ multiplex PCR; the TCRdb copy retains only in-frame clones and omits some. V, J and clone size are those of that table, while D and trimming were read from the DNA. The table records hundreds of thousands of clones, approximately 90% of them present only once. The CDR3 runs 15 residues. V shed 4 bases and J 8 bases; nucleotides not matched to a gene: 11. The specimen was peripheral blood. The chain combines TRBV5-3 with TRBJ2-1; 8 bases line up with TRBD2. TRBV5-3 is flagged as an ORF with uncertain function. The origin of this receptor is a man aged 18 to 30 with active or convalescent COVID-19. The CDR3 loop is CARSPEAGVSYEQFF. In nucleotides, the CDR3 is TGTGCCAGAAGCCCAGAAGCGGGAGTGAGCTATGAGCAGTTCTTC.